Listed below are T cell receptor beta chains from one sample, sequenced in a study of blood T cell repertoires in COVID-19. Profiling relied on immunoSEQ multiplex PCR, and the TCRdb table lists in-frame clones only, not all of them. The sample lists more than 150,000 clones, about three quarters occurring once. Sample: peripheral blood. The source is a woman older than 75 with active or convalescent COVID-19. Both conserved end residues are part of each CDR3. D genes are given only for firm matches. Where a row states a size, it is once, few, many or the class of an expanded clone; other rows omit it.

clone size: NA
D gene: NA
J gene: TRBJ1-4
V gene: TRBV18
CDR3 DNA: TGTGCCAGCTCCCTCGAAGGAGGGGCAACTAATGAAAAACTGTTTTTT
CDR3 protein: CASSLEGGATNEKLFF

clone size: NA
D gene: NA
J gene: TRBJ2-3
V gene: TRBV1
CDR3 DNA: TGCACCAGCAGCTCCAAACTGACTAGCGGGGGGGCAGTCACACGCACAGATACGCAGTATTTT
CDR3 protein: CTSSSKLTSGGAVTRTDTQYF

clone size: NA
D gene: TRBD2
J gene: TRBJ2-1
V gene: TRBV5-3
CDR3 DNA: TGTGCCAGAAGCAACTGGACTAGCGGTGCCAATGAGCAGTTCTTC
CDR3 protein: CARSNWTSGANEQFF

clone size: NA
D gene: NA
J gene: TRBJ2-7
V gene: TRBV5-1
CDR3 DNA: TGCGCCAGCAGACTCGCAGCGGGTAGCGAGCAGTACTTC
CDR3 protein: CASRLAAGSEQYF

clone size: NA
D gene: NA
J gene: TRBJ1-2
V gene: TRBV25-1
CDR3 DNA: TGTGCCAGCAGTGAAGTCAGGGGAAGCTATGGCTACACCTTC
CDR3 protein: CASSEVRGSYGYTF

clone size: few
D gene: TRBD1
J gene: TRBJ1-1
V gene: TRBV2
CDR3 DNA: TGTGCCAGCAGCATGACAGGGGGCATCACTGAAGCTTTCTTT
CDR3 protein: CASSMTGGITEAFF

clone size: NA
D gene: NA
J gene: TRBJ1-1
V gene: TRBV3-1/TRBV3-2
CDR3 DNA: TGTGCCAGCAGCCAAGGATCGGGGGAGCACGAAGCTTTCTTT
CDR3 protein: CASSQGSGEHEAFF

clone size: NA
D gene: NA
J gene: TRBJ1-2
V gene: TRBV27
CDR3 DNA: TGTGCCAGCAGCCGGGGGAGCTCGGGCTATGGCTACACCTTC
CDR3 protein: CASSRGSSGYGYTF

clone size: NA
D gene: NA
J gene: TRBJ1-2
V gene: TRBV10-1
CDR3 DNA: TGCGCCAGCAGTGAGTCCAGGGACTGCTATGGCTACACCTTC
CDR3 protein: CASSESRDCYGYTF

clone size: few
D gene: NA
J gene: TRBJ2-5
V gene: TRBV7-7
CDR3 DNA: TGTGCCAGCAGCTCAACAATTCAAGAGACCCAGTACTTC
CDR3 protein: CASSSTIQETQYF

clone size: NA
D gene: NA
J gene: TRBJ2-3
V gene: TRBV19
CDR3 DNA: TGTGCCAGTAGTACCCTAGACACAGATACGCAGTATTTT
CDR3 protein: CASSTLDTDTQYF

clone size: NA
D gene: TRBD1
J gene: TRBJ2-5
V gene: TRBV7-6
CDR3 DNA: TGTGCCAGCAGCTTGGGGACAGGGATCGTCGAGACCCAGTACTTC
CDR3 protein: CASSLGTGIVETQYF

clone size: many
D gene: NA
J gene: TRBJ1-2
V gene: TRBV6-1
CDR3 DNA: TGTGCCAGCAGTGAGCCAGGACTCAACTATGGCTACACCTTC
CDR3 protein: CASSEPGLNYGYTF

clone size: many
D gene: NA
J gene: TRBJ1-3
V gene: TRBV18
CDR3 DNA: TGTGCCAGCTCACGACAACGGAACCTGGACACCATATATTTT
CDR3 protein: CASSRQRNLDTIYF

clone size: NA
D gene: TRBD2
J gene: TRBJ2-4
V gene: TRBV19
CDR3 DNA: TGTGCCAGTAGTATCGCTAGCGGGGGGGCCCCCGGGAACATTCAGTACTTC
CDR3 protein: CASSIASGGAPGNIQYF

clone size: once
D gene: TRBD2
J gene: TRBJ2-5
V gene: TRBV5-6
CDR3 DNA: TGTGCCAGCAGCCACCGGGGGGGCTGGTACCAAGAGACCCAGTACTTC
CDR3 protein: CASSHRGGWYQETQYF

clone size: once
D gene: NA
J gene: TRBJ2-7
V gene: TRBV29-1
CDR3 DNA: TGCAGCGTTGAAGGGGCAGGGGCCTACGAGCAGTACTTC
CDR3 protein: CSVEGAGAYEQYF

clone size: once
D gene: TRBD2
J gene: TRBJ2-1
V gene: TRBV3-1/TRBV3-2
CDR3 DNA: TGTGCCAGCAGCCAAGCGGTAGCGGGGGTGTCGAAGTTCTTC
CDR3 protein: CASSQAVAGVSKFF

clone size: NA
D gene: NA
J gene: TRBJ1-5
V gene: TRBV28
CDR3 DNA: TGTGCCAGCAGTTTTCGGAGAAATAGCAATCAGCCCCAGCATTTT
CDR3 protein: CASSFRRNSNQPQHF

clone size: NA
D gene: TRBD1
J gene: TRBJ1-2
V gene: TRBV5-6
CDR3 DNA: TGTGCCAGCAGCAGCCGGGACAGGGGGCAAATAGACTATGGCTACACCTTC
CDR3 protein: CASSSRDRGQIDYGYTF

clone size: NA
D gene: TRBD1
J gene: TRBJ1-1
V gene: TRBV4-1
CDR3 DNA: TGCGCCAGCAGCCGCGTCCCGGGACAGGGTAACACTGAAGCTTTCTTT
CDR3 protein: CASSRVPGQGNTEAFF

clone size: NA
D gene: TRBD2
J gene: TRBJ2-2
V gene: TRBV3-1/TRBV3-2
CDR3 DNA: TGTGCCAGCAGCCAAGTGTGGGGACTAGGGGGACCGGGCACCGGGGAGCTGTTTTTT
CDR3 protein: CASSQVWGLGGPGTGELFF

clone size: NA
D gene: TRBD1
J gene: TRBJ1-1
V gene: TRBV12-3/TRBV12-4
CDR3 DNA: TGTGCCAGCAGTTTAGGGAGATTGCAGGGGGAACTCTTT
CDR3 protein: CASSLGRLQGELF

clone size: NA
D gene: NA
J gene: TRBJ2-7
V gene: TRBV12-3/TRBV12-4
CDR3 DNA: TGTGCCAGCAGTTTACCTAATACCTACGAGCAGTACTTC
CDR3 protein: CASSLPNTYEQYF

clone size: NA
D gene: NA
J gene: TRBJ1-2
V gene: TRBV28
CDR3 DNA: TGTGCCAGCAGTTTATTACAGGCCAGGGTCTATGGCTACACCTTC
CDR3 protein: CASSLLQARVYGYTF

clone size: NA
D gene: NA
J gene: TRBJ1-6
V gene: TRBV27
CDR3 DNA: TGTGCCAGCAGCCCAATGGGGGCTTATGCCAATTCACCCCTCCACTTT
CDR3 protein: CASSPMGAYANSPLHF

clone size: NA
D gene: TRBD1
J gene: TRBJ1-1
V gene: TRBV3-1/TRBV3-2
CDR3 DNA: TGTGCCAGCAGCCAAGCAGGGGGCGTCCACACTGAAGCTTTCTTT
CDR3 protein: CASSQAGGVHTEAFF

clone size: NA
D gene: NA
J gene: TRBJ1-3
V gene: TRBV7-9
CDR3 DNA: TGTGCCAGCAGTCGTGACAGGAACTCTGGAAACACCATATATTTT
CDR3 protein: CASSRDRNSGNTIYF

clone size: NA
D gene: NA
J gene: TRBJ1-6
V gene: TRBV15
CDR3 DNA: TGTGCCACCAGCAGAGACAGGGGTAGGGATTCACCCCTCCACTTT
CDR3 protein: CATSRDRGRDSPLHF

clone size: once
D gene: NA
J gene: TRBJ2-5
V gene: TRBV2
CDR3 DNA: TGTGCCACCGCGCTAGCAGAGACCCAGTACTTC
CDR3 protein: CATALAETQYF

clone size: few
D gene: NA
J gene: TRBJ2-1
V gene: TRBV9
CDR3 DNA: TGTGCCAGCAGCTCTCTCATCGGAGGGGGGGTTGTAGATGAGCAGTTCTTC
CDR3 protein: CASSSLIGGGVVDEQFF

clone size: NA
D gene: TRBD1
J gene: TRBJ2-7
V gene: TRBV28
CDR3 DNA: TGTGCCAGCAGCACTCTGGGCCAGGGGGCTCCGGGCGAGCAGTACTTC
CDR3 protein: CASSTLGQGAPGEQYF

clone size: NA
D gene: TRBD1
J gene: TRBJ2-7
V gene: TRBV9
CDR3 DNA: TGTGCCAGCAGCACACAGGGGGCTTCCTACGAGCAGTACTTC
CDR3 protein: CASSTQGASYEQYF

clone size: NA
D gene: NA
J gene: TRBJ1-5
V gene: TRBV7-2
CDR3 DNA: TGTGCCAGCAGCTTAGGCGGGGCGGGTAATCAGCCCCAGCATTTT
CDR3 protein: CASSLGGAGNQPQHF

clone size: NA
D gene: NA
J gene: TRBJ1-1
V gene: TRBV2
CDR3 DNA: TGTGCCACCAACGTAGGGGGGAACACTGAAGCTTTCTTT
CDR3 protein: CATNVGGNTEAFF

clone size: NA
D gene: NA
J gene: TRBJ2-7
V gene: TRBV6-2/TRBV6-3
CDR3 DNA: TGTGCCAGCAGTTCCGTTTCCTACGAGCAGTACTTC
CDR3 protein: CASSSVSYEQYF

clone size: NA
D gene: NA
J gene: TRBJ1-1
V gene: TRBV11-2
CDR3 DNA: TGTGCCAGCAGCTTGTCCAATGGGGCCACCACTGAAGCTTTCTTT
CDR3 protein: CASSLSNGATTEAFF

clone size: NA
D gene: TRBD1
J gene: TRBJ1-4
V gene: TRBV9
CDR3 DNA: TGTGCCAGCAGCACGGGACAGAACCATGAAAAACTGTTTTTT
CDR3 protein: CASSTGQNHEKLFF

clone size: NA
D gene: NA
J gene: TRBJ1-2
V gene: TRBV28
CDR3 DNA: TGTGCCAGCAGTCAGGGGTTGGGCTACACCTTC
CDR3 protein: CASSQGLGYTF

clone size: few
D gene: NA
J gene: TRBJ2-1
V gene: TRBV18
CDR3 DNA: TGTGCCAGCTCACCGGCAGATTACAATGAGCAGTTCTTC
CDR3 protein: CASSPADYNEQFF

clone size: NA
D gene: NA
J gene: TRBJ1-1
V gene: TRBV27
CDR3 DNA: TGTGCCAGCAGTTTATTATGGGGCACTTACACTGAAGCTTTCTTT
CDR3 protein: CASSLLWGTYTEAFF

clone size: NA
D gene: NA
J gene: TRBJ2-7
V gene: TRBV18
CDR3 DNA: TGTGCCAGCTCACCTCGACAGGAGATGGGCGAGCAGTACTTC
CDR3 protein: CASSPRQEMGEQYF

clone size: NA
D gene: TRBD1
J gene: TRBJ1-6
V gene: TRBV5-1
CDR3 DNA: TGCGCCAGCAGCTTGATTCCGGCAGGGGGTTCACCCCTCCACTTT
CDR3 protein: CASSLIPAGGSPLHF

clone size: many
D gene: TRBD2
J gene: TRBJ2-1
V gene: TRBV6-5
CDR3 DNA: TGTGCCAGCACAACTGGGGGGGATGAGCAGTTCTTC
CDR3 protein: CASTTGGDEQFF

clone size: NA
D gene: NA
J gene: TRBJ1-1
V gene: TRBV6-5
CDR3 DNA: TGTGCCAGCACTCCTTCACGGGGGGCGCCCACTGAAGCTTTCTTT
CDR3 protein: CASTPSRGAPTEAFF

clone size: NA
D gene: NA
J gene: TRBJ2-3
V gene: TRBV2
CDR3 DNA: TGTGCCAGCAGTGATCGCGGATTGGGCACAGATACGCAGTATTTT
CDR3 protein: CASSDRGLGTDTQYF

clone size: NA
D gene: NA
J gene: TRBJ1-1
V gene: TRBV5-1
CDR3 DNA: TGCGCCAGCAATCGGGACACACTCATGAACACTGAAGCTTTCTTT
CDR3 protein: CASNRDTLMNTEAFF

clone size: NA
D gene: NA
J gene: TRBJ1-3
V gene: TRBV28
CDR3 DNA: TGTGCCAGCAGTTTGCCCCAGCGGTCTGGAAACACCATATATTTT
CDR3 protein: CASSLPQRSGNTIYF

clone size: NA
D gene: NA
J gene: TRBJ2-5
V gene: TRBV19
CDR3 DNA: TGTGCCAGTAGCACAGCCAGCGGGCAACAAGAGACCCAGTACTTC
CDR3 protein: CASSTASGQQETQYF

clone size: many
D gene: TRBD2
J gene: TRBJ2-3
V gene: TRBV3-1/TRBV3-2
CDR3 DNA: TGTGCCAGCAGCCAAGATGACGGCGGGGGTGCCGCTTCCCCTGATACGCAGTATTTT
CDR3 protein: CASSQDDGGGAASPDTQYF

clone size: NA
D gene: NA
J gene: TRBJ2-7
V gene: TRBV9
CDR3 DNA: TGTGCCAGCAGCGTAGGCGGGCGCGTGGACGAGCAGTACTTC
CDR3 protein: CASSVGGRVDEQYF

clone size: NA
D gene: TRBD1
J gene: TRBJ2-1
V gene: TRBV10-3
CDR3 DNA: TGTGCCATCAGTGAGTCGACGGGACAGAATGAGCAGTTCTTC
CDR3 protein: CAISESTGQNEQFF

clone size: NA
D gene: NA
J gene: TRBJ2-7
V gene: TRBV7-2
CDR3 DNA: TGTGCCAGCAGCCTAGCCGACCCGTATCGGGGCGAGCAGTACTTC
CDR3 protein: CASSLADPYRGEQYF